This entry is about one T cell receptor (beta chain). The CDR3 totals 15 residues. The V segment lost 0 bases and the J segment 4 bases; nucleotides outside the gene matches: 5. Germline V gene sequence: CDR1 SGHKS, CDR2 YYEKEE (reference sequence). This sample is part of a study of blood T cell repertoires in COVID-19. The Seattle patients, enrolled during active infection, were followed longitudinally. The data were produced by immunoSEQ multiplex PCR, yet TCRdb's version contains in-frame clones alone and is incomplete. The repertoire has about 370,000 clones, approximately 88% of them found once; the top ten carry around 3%.

The rearrangement joins TRBV5-5 to TRBJ2-5; 8 positions agree with TRBD2. Sequences were obtained from peripheral blood. This TCR was recovered from a woman aged 25 to 39 with COVID-19, enrolled during active disease. CDR3 DNA: TGTGCCAGCAGCTTGGGGGGTCTAGCGGGAGAGACCCAGTACTTC. As protein: CASSLGGLAGETQYF.